This T cell receptor (beta chain) was obtained from a study of resident and recirculating memory T cells in vitiligo. At the level of the study: Shave-biopsy epidermis from lesional and nonlesional skin was sequenced alongside PBMCs. Whole samples, not sorted cells, were homogenized and used for genomic DNA extraction. Study-wide findings and caveats: Clonality differed among vitiligo lesions, with no unique dominant clone. Different lesions suggested infiltration by different T cell clones.

Turning to this clone: The antigen is unknown.

TCRdb keeps only in-frame clones here, not all; method: immunoSEQ multiplex PCR. The table has fewer than 80,000 clones, more than 85% seen once. This CDR3 has 13 residues. The germline CDR1 and CDR2 sequences are SNHLY and FYNNEI. V was clipped by 4 bases and J by 1 base; unmatched bases: 0. The sequence was collected from a male donor with vitiligo. V gene TRBV2 combines with J gene TRBJ2-5; 7 bases are shared with TRBD1. The sequencing input was blood. The CDR3 region has the DNA TGTGCCAGCAGTGGACAGGGCCAAGAGACCCAGTACTTC. Residues: CASSGQGQETQYF.